These 22 T cell receptor beta chains were sequenced from one sample in a study of identical twins listed by TCRdb under 2016. Library prep was done by 5' RACE. The data were produced on an Illumina HiSeq 2000. Clones were called with MiXCR by TCRdb after fastp trimmed the public reads at Q25, and only in-frame beta chains were retained. Rows are combined by CDR3 protein, so each entry shows the most common genes and DNA. This sample is represented by around 960,000 distinct CDR3 sequences; over 9% of them were singletons. In total, the top ten clones hold roughly 1.6% of the sample. Separately, the same data were catalogued under a study of yellow fever vaccine responses in identical twins.

Sequences were obtained from PBMCs. The receptor set was obtained from a woman between 18 and 29 years old in good health.

This clonotype occurred a few times. This sequence joins TRBV6-5 and TRBJ2-5, with 8 bases identical to TRBD2. The CDR3 consists of 16 residues. Germline CDR1 is MNHEY and CDR2 is SVGAGI. Trimming cost V 0 bases and J 4 bases; bases outside gene matches: 7. The CDR3 is CASSYSDGGAGETQYF. CDR3 DNA: TGTGCCAGCAGTTACTCGGACGGGGGGGCAGGAGAGACCCAGTACTTC.

In its sample, this clonotype was seen many times. The V and J genes are TRBV20-1 and TRBJ2-3; D perhaps matches TRBD2 (6 bases). CDR3 length: 15 amino acids. Looked up from germline, CDR1 is DFQATT and CDR2 is SNEGSKA (reference sequence). V lost 6 bases and J lost 0, with 16 bases in between. The CDR3 DNA reads TGCAGTGCCGGAGGGTTGGCAGTTAGCACAGATACGCAGTATTTT. Amino acid sequence: CSAGGLAVSTDTQYF.

V is TRBV12-3 or TRBV12-4 and J is TRBJ2-7; the match to TRBD2 covers 9 bases. The CDR3 spans 13 residues. With V trimmed by 5 bases and J by 5 bases, 4 bases remained unmatched. DNA of the CDR3: TGTGCCAGCAGTGTTAGCGGGAGCGACGAGCAGTACTTC. It specifies CASSVSGSDEQYF.

The gene calls are TRBV7-2 and TRBJ2-1; 7 bases are shared with TRBD2. CDR1 is SGHTA, CDR2 FQGNSA, per germline. This CDR3 has 14 residues. With V trimmed by 3 bases and J by 5 bases, 4 bases remained unmatched. CDR3: CASSFTSVDNEQFF. The CDR3 DNA is TGTGCCAGCAGCTTCACTAGCGTAGACAATGAGCAGTTCTTC.

The V and J genes are TRBV7-9 and TRBJ1-6, with 7 bases aligning to TRBD1. J gave up 9 bases and V 5 bases, and 10 bases lay outside the gene matches. Germline CDR1 and CDR2: SEHNR and FQNEAQ (reference sequence). The CDR3 is made up of 15 amino acids. The CDR3 coding sequence is TGTGCCAGCAGCCGTGCAGGGGGAAACTCTTCACCCCTCCACTTT. Its protein is CASSRAGGNSSPLHF.

This clonotype came up a few times. The V gene is TRBV7-9, the J gene TRBJ1-1; D is undetermined. V was cut by 5 bases and J by 5 bases, with 21 bases left in between. The V gene's germline CDR1 is SEHNR and CDR2 FQNEAQ (reference sequence). The CDR3 extends over 16 amino acids. The CDR3 is CASSVNRWGRSTEAFF. The CDR3 DNA is TGTGCCAGCAGCGTCAACAGATGGGGTAGGTCGACTGAAGCTTTCTTT.

The chain joins TRBV6-4 to TRBJ1-1; D unclear. The CDR3 covers 13 residues. Deletions cut 3 bases from V and 3 bases from J, with 8 bases between. Germline V CDR1 and CDR2: MRHNA, SNTAGT. The CDR3 DNA reads TGTGCCAGCAGTGAAGAACAGCACACTGAAGCTTTCTTT. It translates to CASSEEQHTEAFF.

In this sample, this clonotype turned up a few times. The genes are TRBV24-1 and TRBJ2-1, with 11 bases lining up with TRBD2. Germline V gives CDR1 KGHDR, CDR2 SFDVKD. V trimming: 5 bases; J trimming: 4 bases; junction bases outside the gene matches: 9. The CDR3 is 17 residues long. The chain's CDR3 is CATSGFTTSGEYNEQFF. The CDR3 DNA is TGTGCCACCAGTGGCTTCACGACTAGCGGGGAATACAATGAGCAGTTCTTC.

This clonotype has just a few counts. This chain uses TRBV7-9 with TRBJ2-2; 12 nucleotides align to TRBD2. Unmatched junction bases numbered 4, after V lost 3 bases and J lost 5 bases. In germline, CDR1 is SEHNR, CDR2 FQNEAQ (reference sequence). CDR3 length: 16 amino acids. The CDR3 DNA is TGTGCCAGCAGCTTCGGACTAGCGGGGAGAACCGGGGAGCTGTTTTTT. Protein product: CASSFGLAGRTGELFF.

This sequence joins TRBV6-5 and TRBJ2-1, with 11 bases lining up with TRBD2. The CDR3 spans 15 residues. Germline-derived CDR1 and CDR2 are MNHEY and SVGAGI. Trimming removed 2 bases from V and 9 bases from J; junction bases left unmatched: 6. Written as DNA, the CDR3 is TGTGCCAGCAGTTACAAGACTAGCGGGGACCTTGAGCAGTTCTTC. This encodes CASSYKTSGDLEQFF.

This clonotype came up a few times. This sequence joins TRBV7-9 and TRBJ2-1; D is uncertain. Germline CDR1 SEHNR, CDR2 FQNEAQ (reference sequence). This CDR3 is built from 15 residues. With 2 bases removed from V and 7 bases from J, the gap between germline ends came to 15 bases. The CDR3 DNA follows: TGTGCCAGCAGCTTAAGAGGACCCCGAACAAATGAGCAGTTCTTC. It codes for CASSLRGPRTNEQFF.

This clonotype has just a few counts. The rearrangement joins TRBV20-1 to TRBJ2-3; 8 bases align to TRBD2. Germline V gives CDR1 DFQATT, CDR2 SNEGSKA (reference sequence). The ends lost 2 bases at V and 1 base at J; junction bases unmatched: 8. The CDR3 contains 16 residues. CDR3 residues: CSARSALAGRTDTQYF. The CDR3 DNA reads as TGCAGTGCTAGATCGGCGCTAGCGGGTCGCACAGATACGCAGTATTTT.

This clonotype was seen only a few times. The chain couples TRBV7-3 to TRBJ1-6; D is perhaps TRBD1 (5 bases). This CDR3 spans 14 amino acids. V lost 3 bases, J lost 6 bases, and 9 bases lay in between. Germline-derived CDR1 and CDR2 are SGHTA and FQGTGA. Written as DNA, the CDR3 is TGTGCCAGCAGCTTTAGGACAATTAATTCACCCCTCCACTTT. This translates into CASSFRTINSPLHF.

In DNA, the CDR3 is TGCAGCGGAAAATCAGATACGCAGTATTTT. This sequence encodes CSGKSDTQYF. The V call is TRBV20-1, the J call TRBJ2-3; D is unclear. The length of the CDR3 is 10 residues. Germline V CDR1 and CDR2: DFQATT, SNEGSKA (reference sequence).

This chain uses TRBV2 with TRBJ2-2; D is undetermined. Trimming took 7 bases from V and 6 from J, leaving 15 bases between them. This CDR3 has 14 amino acids. The germline V gene has CDR1 SNHLY and CDR2 FYNNEI. The CDR3 nucleotides are TGTGCCAGCACCCCACTTCCCGCGGCCGGGGAGCTGTTTTTT. Its translation: CASTPLPAAGELFF.

This chain uses TRBV20-1 with TRBJ2-5; D unclear. V was shortened by 7 bases and J by 0 bases, with 12 bases between the two germline ends. The CDR3 sequence is 13 residues long. Germline CDR1 is DFQATT and CDR2 is SNEGSKA (reference sequence). The CDR3 reads CSVGQPYQETQYF. Written as DNA, the CDR3 is TGCAGTGTCGGGCAGCCCTACCAAGAGACCCAGTACTTC.

This clonotype was seen more than once but under ten times. This chain joins TRBV20-1 and TRBJ1-6, with 8 nucleotides matching TRBD1. There are 14 residues in the CDR3. The J segment lost 8 bases and the V segment lost 2 bases, leaving 5 bases of the junction unmatched. The germline gives CDR1 DFQATT, CDR2 SNEGSKA (reference sequence). The CDR3 sequence: CSARIGTGDSPLHF. CDR3 DNA: TGCAGTGCTAGAATAGGGACAGGAGATTCACCCCTCCACTTT.

Points on this clonotype: Without the conserved terminal phenylalanine or tryptophan, this CDR3 likely stems from a read error. CDR3 in DNA: TGCAGCGTTTGGCGGGGGGGTGGGAATGAGCAGTTCTTG. Its translation is CSVWRGGGNEQFL. The J gene is TRBJ2-1, the V gene TRBV29-1, with 9 bases that match TRBD2. Germline CDR1 is SQVTM and CDR2 is ANQGSEA. The CDR3 extends over 13 amino acids. The ends lost 5 bases at V and 7 bases at J; junction bases unmatched: 6.

The CDR3 DNA reads as TGCGCCAGCAGCCAAGGGCTAGCGGAGCAAGAGACCCAGTACTTC. Translated: CASSQGLAEQETQYF. The chain links TRBV4-1 to TRBJ2-5; 7 bases agree with TRBD2. The length of the CDR3 is 15 residues. With V trimmed by 1 base and J by 2 bases, 4 bases remained unmatched. Germline CDR1 reads MGHRA; CDR2 reads YSYEKL.

This chain uses TRBV20-1 with TRBJ2-7, with 12 bases lining up with TRBD2. V dropped 4 bases and J dropped 6; count of bases not matched to a gene: 7. From germline, CDR1 is DFQATT and CDR2 SNEGSKA (reference sequence). The CDR3 has 14 residues. The CDR3 DNA sequence: TGCAGTGCTAAGCTAGCGGGAGGGCCAAGCGAGCAGTACTTC. It is translated as CSAKLAGGPSEQYF.

The rearrangement joins TRBV7-8 to TRBJ1-2; D possibly corresponds to TRBD1 (5 bases). The germline CDR1 and CDR2 sequences are SGHVS and FQNEAQ. The CDR3 spans 15 residues. The V and J ends lost 5 bases and 0 bases respectively, with 13 bases between them. CDR3 amino acids: CASSVQEFPNYGYTF. The CDR3 region has the DNA TGTGCCAGCAGCGTACAGGAATTTCCTAACTATGGCTACACCTTC.

This clonotype showed up just a few times. V and J are TRBV12-3 or TRBV12-4 and TRBJ2-5, with 8 bases fitting TRBD2. With 5 bases clipped from V and 8 bases from J, the junction kept 10 bases outside the gene matches. This CDR3 has 14 amino acids. CDR3 coding DNA: TGTGCCAGCAGTCCTGCGGAAAGCGGGAGAACCCAGTACTTC. This encodes CASSPAESGRTQYF.